This paragraph covers one T cell receptor (beta chain) sequence. The antigen remains undetermined. At a deep level, the assay was run. Replicate PCRs from sorted subsets contained about 200 ng DNA, which is some 32,000 T cell genomes. Some clones are missing from TCRdb's copy, which holds only in-frame ones; the method was immunoSEQ multiplex PCR. The data contain 98,000 or so clones, around 68% of them singletons. The data were obtained in a study of shared clonotypes between healthy human individuals. For the study at large: A donor's plate count was three for CD4 naive and three for CD4 memory; CD8 naive had two and CD8 memory one. Study-level findings and limits: The study found lower generation probabilities in non-shared clonotypes than in those shared by all four donors.

The sequencing sample was made of memory CD8+ T cells sorted from blood. The subset was: CD45RO+ cells pooled with CCR7-negative TemRA cells. The TCR was taken from a woman aged 25 to 39 in good health.

The CDR3: CASSSGPNYGYTF. The CDR3 coding sequence is TGTGCCAGCAGTTCTGGGCCTAACTATGGCTACACCTTC. This chain links TRBV27 with TRBJ1-2; D remains unclear. The germline V and J ends were trimmed by 4 bases and 0 bases, with 6 bases remaining between them. CDR1 is MNHEY and CDR2 is SMNVEV in the germline V gene (reference sequence). CDR3 length: 13 residues.